Below, one TCR beta chain is given with its context. There is no known antigen for this receptor. One base away there is no much larger clone; base qualities are not given. For sequencing of the TCRbeta CDR3 region, genomic DNA was extracted from the sorted cells. The immunoSEQ Assay was used to sequence the TCRbeta CDR3 regions. As stored in TCRdb, this immuneACCESS dataset retains in-frame rearrangements with V and J assigned. A fraction of the clones does not appear; measured against another copy, unresolved V genes explain less than half of the discrepancy, and the remainder lacks a known reason. The sample table holds some 90,000 clones, of which more than 75% were seen once. About 4.7% of the sample is held by the ten biggest clonotypes. The sample belongs to a study of OX40 agonist ivuxolimab in advanced cancers. The study in broad terms: Ivuxolimab, which targeted the costimulatory receptor OX40 (CD134), was an agonistic, fully human IgG2 monoclonal antibody. Intravenous ivuxolimab was administered to patients every 2 weeks at six dose levels: 0.01, 0.1, 0.3, 1.5, 3 and 10 mg/kg. Of the roughly 54 patients in dose escalation, 19 had hepatocellular carcinoma, some 15 had melanoma, 9 had renal cell carcinoma and 9 had head and neck cancer. A male proportion of 75% to 85% and a mean age of roughly 55 years, ranging from roughly 20 to 80, were recorded for the dose-escalation cohort. Patients were allowed to have had prior anti-PD-1, anti-PD-L1 or anti-CTLA-4 therapy, and 30% to 40% of the dose-escalation patients had previously received checkpoint inhibitors. Partial responses occurred in three dose-escalation patients, of whom one had hepatocellular carcinoma and two had cutaneous melanoma. Peripheral TCRbeta sequencing aimed to test whether ivuxolimab altered TCR sequence diversity and caused clonal T-cell expansion. The paper reports the monotherapy dose-escalation portion (N of about 51 patients) of the phase I ivuxolimab trial. What the study reported, not specific to this receptor: Clonal expansion of both CD4+ and CD8+ blood T cells was observed from baseline to week 6 at doses 0.1 to 3.0 mg/kg. After ivuxolimab, more expanded clones were found on average in CD8+ T cells than in CD4+ T cells. Partial responders in the 0.1-3.0 mg/kg groups had among the lowest normalized peripheral clonal expansion, especially among CD8+ T cells. Low levels of normalized T-cell clonal expansion were also seen in some patients who did not respond. The antigen specificity of the peripheral T cells that underwent clonal expansion was not determined.

Compared with germline, V lacks 0 bases and J lacks 9 bases; bases without a gene match: 9. CDR1 and CDR2, per the germline V gene, are SGDLS and YYNGEE. CDR3 length: 15 amino acids, cysteine to phenylalanine. Here the CDR3 DNA is all that survives: 45 bases in frame from base 1. The trial excluded patients who had a history of autoimmune disease or were on systemic immunosuppression. Peripheral blood for TCR sequencing was collected from all dose cohorts at baseline, on cycle 4 day 1, and on cycle 7 day 1. The samples were drawn from a first-in-human, open-label, multicenter phase I dose-escalation trial of ivuxolimab. Adults with locally advanced or metastatic melanoma, renal cell, hepatocellular, or head and neck squamous cell carcinoma were enrolled in the trial. Before TCR sequencing, CD4+ T cells and CD8+ T cells from peripheral blood were sorted into separate populations.

In this chain, TRBV9 is recombined with TRBJ2-5; 9 bases in between match TRBD2. This clonotype was obtained from an adult with an advanced solid tumor such as melanoma, head and neck, liver or kidney cancer. The sample in question was CD4+ or CD8+ T cells sorted from blood, obtained in a trial of the OX40 agonist ivuxolimab. The CDR3 here reads CASSVDAGGQESQYF. Read as DNA, the sequence is TGTGCCAGCAGCGTAGATGCGGGGGGGCAAGAATCCCAGTACTTC.